This T cell receptor beta chain was sequenced for a study of CD4 T cells in relation to SARS-CoV-2 and coronaviruses. Study-level background: Controls used an HIV-1 Nef peptide pool or no peptide. Findings of the study overall: No donor gave both pre-pandemic and post-infection samples. This crossreactivity analysis covered spike protein alone, no other viral proteins.

On this clone: Antigen unknown.

Per germline, CDR1 SGHRS and CDR2 YFSETQ. CDR3 size: 14 residues. Trimming left V 4 bases short and J 1 base short, with 11 bases between. Unexposed donor CD4+ T cells date from 2011-2018, before the COVID-19 pandemic. Isolation of CD4+ T cells took place after around 11 days in culture. As cell numbers allowed, unexposed-donor CD4+ T cells faced SARS-CoV-2 S/N and four cold-coronavirus spikes. Assay used: immunoSEQ multiplex PCR; TCRdb lists only in-frame clones, some missing. There are tens of thousands of clones in the sample; less than 85% occur only once, and roughly 18% lies in the top ten. J is TRBJ1-1 and V is TRBV5-1, with TRBD1 as a possible D gene (5 bases). This clonotype was obtained from a human donor in good health. The material sequenced was CD4+ T cells from PBMCs, cultured in vitro. The CDR3 coding sequence is TGCGCCAGCAGCCCACCGGGACGGAACACTGAAGCTTTCTTT. Encoded protein: CASSPPGRNTEAFF.